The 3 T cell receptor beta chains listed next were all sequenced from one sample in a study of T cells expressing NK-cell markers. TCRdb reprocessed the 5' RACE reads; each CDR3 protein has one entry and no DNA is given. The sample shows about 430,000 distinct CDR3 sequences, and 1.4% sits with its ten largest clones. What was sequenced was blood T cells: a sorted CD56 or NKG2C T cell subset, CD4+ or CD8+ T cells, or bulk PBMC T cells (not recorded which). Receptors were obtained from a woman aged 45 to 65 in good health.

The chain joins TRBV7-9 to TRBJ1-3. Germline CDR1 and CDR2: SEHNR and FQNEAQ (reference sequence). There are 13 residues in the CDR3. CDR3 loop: CASSLDLRNTIYF. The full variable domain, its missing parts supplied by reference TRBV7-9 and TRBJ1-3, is DTGVSQNPRHKITKRGQNVTFRCDPISEHNRLYWYRQTLGQGPEFLTYFQNEAQLEKSRLLSDRFSAERPKGSFSTLEIQRTEQGDSAMYLCASSLDLRNTIYFGEGSWLTVV.

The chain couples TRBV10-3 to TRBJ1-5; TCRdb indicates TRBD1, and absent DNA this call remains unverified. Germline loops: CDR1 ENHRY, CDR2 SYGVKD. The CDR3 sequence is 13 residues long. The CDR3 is CAITHGGGEPQHF.

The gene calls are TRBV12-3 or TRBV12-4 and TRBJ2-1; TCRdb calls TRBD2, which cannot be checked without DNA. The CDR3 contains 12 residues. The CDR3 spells CASSWELAEQFF.